This T cell receptor (beta chain) derives from a study of human T cells and chemical hapten exposure. At the level of the study: The study traced per-sample TCR yield variation mainly to small differences in pooled library volumes.

The study used a library that attached unique molecular identifiers to individual cDNA molecules. TCRdb reprocessed the RACE reads via MiXCR and lists one record per CDR3 protein. The sample has some 45,000 distinct CDR3 sequences; 3.5% to 4.5% are singletons. The table lists this clonotype with a few counts. What it binds is unknown. Study-level points and caveats: TCRs above 1 in 1000 frequency did not change with DPC sensitization.

Germline loops: CDR1 SGHDN, CDR2 FVKESK. The CDR3 is made up of 14 amino acids. V lost 2 bases to trimming and J lost 0 bases, with 8 bases between them. The time point here: healthy volunteer bleed at 2 weeks. Total RNA was isolated from unfractionated whole blood. The sequence derives from a human donor in good health. Some clones in this sample may be carry-over from other donors' samples. This chain uses TRBV14 with TRBJ2-7, with unresolved D. Sequencing was done on a sample of whole blood. The CDR3 DNA sequence: TGTGCCAGCAGCCAAATAGGCGGCTCCTACGAGCAGTACTTC. Translation: CASSQIGGSYEQYF.